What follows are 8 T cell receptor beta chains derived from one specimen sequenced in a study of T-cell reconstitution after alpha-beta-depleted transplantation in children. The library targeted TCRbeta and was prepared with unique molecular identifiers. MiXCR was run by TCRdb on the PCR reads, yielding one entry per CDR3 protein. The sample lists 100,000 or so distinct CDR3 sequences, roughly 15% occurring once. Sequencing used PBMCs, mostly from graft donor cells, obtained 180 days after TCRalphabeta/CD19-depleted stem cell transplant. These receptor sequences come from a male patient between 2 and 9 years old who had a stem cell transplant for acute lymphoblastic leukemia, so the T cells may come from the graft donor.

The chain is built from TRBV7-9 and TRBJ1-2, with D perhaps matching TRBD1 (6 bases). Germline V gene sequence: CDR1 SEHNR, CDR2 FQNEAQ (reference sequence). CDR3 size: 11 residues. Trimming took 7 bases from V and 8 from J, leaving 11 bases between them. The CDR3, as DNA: TGTGCCAGCACCACAGGGTTCGGCTACACCTTC. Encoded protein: CASTTGFGYTF.

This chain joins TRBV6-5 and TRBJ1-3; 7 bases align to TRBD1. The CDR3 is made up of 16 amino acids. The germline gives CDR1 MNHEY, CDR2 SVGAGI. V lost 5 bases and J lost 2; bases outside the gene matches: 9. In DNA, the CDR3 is TGTGCCAGCAGTCCCCAGGGGGGGGCGGCTGGAAACACCATATATTTT. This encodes CASSPQGGAAGNTIYF.

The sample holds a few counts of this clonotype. CDR3 amino acids: CASRPSGATDTQYF. The CDR3 coding sequence is TGCGCCAGCAGACCTAGCGGGGCCACAGATACGCAGTATTTT. The gene calls are TRBV5-1 and TRBJ2-3, with TRBD2 matching over 9 bases. The CDR3 runs 14 residues. CDR1 and CDR2 from the germline V gene are SGHRS and YFSETQ. J gave up 2 bases and V 5 bases, and 3 bases lay outside the gene matches. The variable domain in full, completed from reference TRBV5-1 and TRBJ2-3, reads KAGVTQTPRYLIKTRGQQVTLSCSPISGHRSVSWYQQTPGQGLQFLFEYFSETQRNKGNFPGRFSGRQFSNSRSEMNVSTLELGDSALYLCASRPSGATDTQYFGPGTRLTVL.

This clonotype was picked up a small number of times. CDR3 residues: CASTQVLNTEAFF. CDR3 bases: TGTGCCAGCACGCAGGTCTTGAACACTGAAGCTTTCTTT. V usage is TRBV7-6 and J usage is TRBJ1-1, with no clear D. The CDR3 is made up of 13 amino acids. Looked up from germline, CDR1 is SGHVS and CDR2 is FNYEAQ. Trimming pared 7 bases from V and 0 bases from J, leaving 9 bases between.

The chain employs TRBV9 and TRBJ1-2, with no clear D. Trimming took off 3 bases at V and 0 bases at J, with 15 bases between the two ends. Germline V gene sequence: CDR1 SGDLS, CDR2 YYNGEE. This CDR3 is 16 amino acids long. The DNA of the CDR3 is TGTGCCAGCAGCGCTCCCCGGGCGGATGCTAACTATGGCTACACCTTC. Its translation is CASSAPRADANYGYTF.

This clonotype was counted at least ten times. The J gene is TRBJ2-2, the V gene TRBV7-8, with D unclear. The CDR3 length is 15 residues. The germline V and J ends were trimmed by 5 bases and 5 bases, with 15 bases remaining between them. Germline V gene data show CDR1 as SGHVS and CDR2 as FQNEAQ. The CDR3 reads CASSTHRGPTGELFF. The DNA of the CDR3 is TGTGCCAGCAGCACGCACAGAGGACCAACCGGGGAGCTGTTTTTT.

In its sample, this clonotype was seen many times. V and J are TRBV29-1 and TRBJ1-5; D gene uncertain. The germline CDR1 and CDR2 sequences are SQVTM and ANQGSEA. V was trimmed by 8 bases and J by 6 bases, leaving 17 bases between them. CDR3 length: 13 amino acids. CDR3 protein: CSILGVAGQPQHF. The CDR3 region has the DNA TGCAGCATCCTAGGCGTCGCCGGTCAGCCCCAGCATTTT.

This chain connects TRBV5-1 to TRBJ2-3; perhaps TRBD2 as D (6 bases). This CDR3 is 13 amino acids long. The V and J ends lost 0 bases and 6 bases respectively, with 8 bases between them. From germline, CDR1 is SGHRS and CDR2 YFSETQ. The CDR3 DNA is TGCGCCAGCAGCTTGGCAGGGAGGGATACGCAGTATTTT. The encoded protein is CASSLAGRDTQYF.